These T cell receptor beta chains were read from a single sample in a study of T cell responses to AZD1222 COVID-19 vaccine. Measured with immunoSEQ multiplex PCR; TCRdb has only the in-frame clones, and not every one. The table records 86,000 or so clones, about 88% of them present only once. The specimen comprised peripheral blood, sampled on day 0 of AZD1222 vaccination. The receptors here all came from an adult in good health. CDR3s include the opening cysteine and the closing phenylalanine or tryptophan. The order of the fields is D gene, J gene, V gene, clone size, CDR3 protein, CDR3 DNA. A D gene is named only where the DNA matches it firmly. The size of a clone is reported for some rows only, either as once, few or many, or as a class for expanded clones.

TRBD1	TRBJ2-3	TRBV5-1	NA	CASTPQDRDGTDTQYF	TGCGCCAGCACCCCGCAAGACAGGGATGGCACAGATACGCAGTATTTT
NA	TRBJ1-2	TRBV28	once	CASSSLGPYGYTF	TGTGCCAGCAGTTCGCTGGGCCCCTATGGCTACACCTTC
NA	TRBJ2-2	TRBV6-5	NA	CASRENLDTGELFF	TGTGCCAGCAGAGAGAATTTAGACACCGGGGAGCTGTTTTTT
NA	TRBJ1-5	TRBV9	few	CASSVGDLGNQPQHF	TGTGCCAGCAGCGTAGGGGATTTGGGCAATCAGCCCCAGCATTTT
TRBD1	TRBJ2-7	TRBV7-9	NA	CASSAPGQGLEQYF	TGTGCCAGCAGCGCACCGGGACAGGGACTAGAGCAGTACTTC
TRBD1	TRBJ1-2	TRBV28	NA	CASSLIPTGGRGYTF	TGTGCCAGCAGTTTAATCCCGACAGGGGGCCGCGGCTACACCTTC
NA	TRBJ1-2	TRBV2	once	CASRTNGHNYGYTF	TGTGCCAGCAGGACCAATGGGCATAACTATGGCTACACCTTC
NA	TRBJ2-7	TRBV6-2/TRBV6-3	NA	CASSPRGYEQYF	TGTGCCAGCAGTCCCCGGGGGTACGAGCAGTACTTC
TRBD1	TRBJ1-5	TRBV5-1	NA	CASSAGQEGQPQHF	TGCGCCAGCAGCGCGGGACAGGAGGGTCAGCCCCAGCATTTT
TRBD1	TRBJ1-5	TRBV10-2	few	CASSVGQGYSNQPQHF	TGCGCCAGCAGCGTCGGACAGGGCTATAGCAATCAGCCCCAGCATTTT
NA	TRBJ1-5	TRBV4-1	NA	CASSEGRNQPQHF	TGCGCCAGCAGCGAAGGACGGAATCAGCCCCAGCATTTT
TRBD2	TRBJ2-7	TRBV3-1/TRBV3-2	NA	CASSQEGLAGVYEQYF	TGTGCCAGCAGCCAAGAGGGGCTAGCGGGGGTCTACGAGCAGTACTTC
NA	TRBJ2-3	TRBV14	NA	CASSQRLQAFLGGDTQYF	TGTGCCAGCAGCCAGCGCTTACAGGCTTTTCTAGGAGGAGATACGCAGTATTTT
TRBD1	TRBJ1-1	TRBV19	NA	CASVDRWNTEAFF	TGTGCCAGTGTGGACAGGTGGAACACTGAAGCTTTCTTT
NA	TRBJ2-1	TRBV6-5	NA	CASTKGMNEQFF	TGTGCCAGCACGAAGGGGATGAATGAGCAGTTCTTC
NA	TRBJ1-6	TRBV6-5	NA	CASSLQGVSYNSPLHF	TGTGCCAGCAGTTTACAGGGTGTATCCTATAATTCACCCCTCCACTTT
NA	TRBJ1-2	TRBV29-1	NA	CSVAALLDYGYTF	TGCAGCGTTGCGGCGTTATTAGACTATGGCTACACCTTC
NA	TRBJ2-7	TRBV11-2	NA	CASNPQPGYEQYF	TGTGCCAGCAACCCACAACCGGGCTACGAGCAGTACTTC
TRBD1	TRBJ2-7	TRBV4-1	NA	CASSQVPGQGYEQYF	TGCGCCAGCAGCCAAGTTCCGGGACAGGGATACGAGCAGTACTTC
NA	TRBJ1-4	TRBV6-5	NA	CASRTRDGSEKLFF	TGTGCCAGCAGAACCCGGGACGGATCTGAAAAACTGTTTTTT
NA	TRBJ1-5	TRBV27	NA	CASSPLLAVPQPQHF	TGTGCCAGCAGTCCCCTTTTAGCAGTGCCACAGCCCCAGCATTTT
NA	TRBJ2-2	TRBV19	once	CASSIGYTGELFF	TGTGCCAGTAGTATAGGGTACACCGGGGAGCTGTTTTTT
NA	TRBJ1-3	TRBV7-2	NA	CASSLDGTGPSGNTIYF	TGTGCCAGCAGCTTAGACGGAACAGGCCCATCTGGAAACACCATATATTTT
NA	TRBJ2-7	TRBV6-5	NA	CASSRDRTGEQYF	TGTGCCAGCAGCCGCGACAGGACTGGCGAGCAGTACTTC
NA	TRBJ2-1	TRBV11-2	NA	CASSGVFGVYNEQFF	TGTGCCAGCAGCGGCGTGTTTGGGGTATACAATGAGCAGTTCTTC
TRBD1	TRBJ1-1	TRBV7-8	once	CASSLVTGVRTEAFF	TGTGCCAGCAGCTTAGTCACAGGGGTACGGACTGAAGCTTTCTTT
NA	TRBJ1-2	TRBV28	NA	CASSLGAGDSNYGYTF	TGTGCCAGCAGTTTAGGTGCAGGGGACTCTAACTATGGCTACACCTTC
NA	TRBJ2-7	TRBV6-6	NA	CASSYTWNYEQYF	TGTGCCAGCAGTTACACGTGGAACTACGAGCAGTACTTC
NA	TRBJ2-7	TRBV9	NA	CASSVGFANSYEQYF	TGTGCCAGCAGCGTAGGATTCGCCAACTCCTACGAGCAGTACTTC
NA	TRBJ2-3	TRBV15	once	CATSRDPGGLGTQYF	TGTGCCACCAGCAGAGATCCTGGGGGTTTAGGTACGCAGTATTTT
NA	TRBJ1-1	TRBV18	NA	CASSPNQGMEDTEAFF	TGTGCCAGCTCACCCAACCAGGGCATGGAGGACACTGAAGCTTTCTTT
TRBD2	TRBJ2-7	TRBV9	NA	CASAPGLAGGEQYF	TGTGCCAGCGCCCCGGGACTAGCTGGAGGCGAGCAGTACTTC
NA	TRBJ1-2	TRBV5-6	NA	CASSFFDRTFNYGYTF	TGTGCCAGCAGCTTTTTCGACAGAACCTTTAACTATGGCTACACCTTC
TRBD1	TRBJ2-1	TRBV5-6	NA	CASSLMTGFYNEQFF	TGTGCCAGCAGCTTAATGACAGGGTTCTACAATGAGCAGTTCTTC
TRBD1	TRBJ1-4	TRBV2	NA	CASRDRTGRDEKLFF	TGTGCCAGCAGAGACAGGACAGGGCGAGATGAAAAACTGTTTTTT
NA	TRBJ1-4	TRBV6-2/TRBV6-3	NA	CASSRQRNEKLFF	TGTGCCAGCAGCAGGCAGAGGAATGAAAAACTGTTTTTT
TRBD2	TRBJ2-2	TRBV4-2	NA	CASSQVVGWTAGGLTGELFF	TGTGCCAGCAGCCAAGTCGTTGGATGGACAGCGGGAGGGCTAACCGGGGAGCTGTTTTTT
TRBD2	TRBJ2-5	TRBV2	NA	CASSDKRGWQSAQYF	TGTGCCAGCAGTGACAAGCGGGGGTGGCAATCAGCCCAGTACTTC
NA	TRBJ1-6	TRBV3-1/TRBV3-2	once	CASNPGGSSYNSPLHF	TGTGCCAGCAACCCGGGGGGGAGCTCCTATAATTCACCCCTCCACTTT
NA	TRBJ1-1	TRBV29-1	NA	CSVHQTMNTEAFF	TGCAGCGTCCATCAAACTATGAACACTGAAGCTTTCTTT
NA	TRBJ1-2	TRBV14	NA	CASSRRTGDGYTF	TGTGCCAGCAGCCGAAGGACGGGGGATGGCTACACCTTC
NA	TRBJ1-1	TRBV20-1	NA	CSASTGSSEAFF	TGCAGTGCTAGTACAGGGAGCTCTGAAGCTTTCTTT
NA	TRBJ1-5	TRBV7-9	NA	CASSLTGNQPQHF	TGTGCCAGCAGCTTGACGGGAAATCAGCCCCAGCATTTT
NA	TRBJ2-7	TRBV9	NA	CASSPRTYSYEQYF	TGTGCCAGCAGCCCCCGGACTTACTCCTACGAGCAGTACTTC
NA	TRBJ1-1	TRBV12-3/TRBV12-4	NA	CASSLRGDTEAFF	TGTGCCAGCAGCTTACGGGGGGACACTGAAGCTTTCTTT
NA	TRBJ1-5	TRBV15	few	CATSSMGGSRNQPQHF	TGTGCCACCAGCTCTATGGGGGGTTCGCGGAATCAGCCCCAGCATTTT
NA	TRBJ2-4	TRBV5-4	NA	CASSLAPAAKNIQYF	TGTGCCAGCAGCTTGGCTCCGGCGGCCAAAAACATTCAGTACTTC
NA	TRBJ2-5	TRBV5-1	NA	CASSLKGRDQETQYF	TGCGCCAGCAGCTTGAAGGGACGGGACCAAGAGACCCAGTACTTC
NA	TRBJ1-2	TRBV6-5	NA	CASSLKAEFYGYTF	TGTGCCAGCAGTCTCAAAGCCGAATTCTATGGCTACACCTTC
NA	TRBJ2-2	TRBV11-2	NA	CASSIGIRAGTGELFF	TGTGCCAGCAGTATTGGGATCCGGGCGGGCACCGGGGAGCTGTTTTTT
TRBD2	TRBJ2-7	TRBV6-5	NA	CASRRLLAAREQYF	TGTGCCAGCAGACGGCTACTAGCGGCCCGGGAGCAGTACTTC
NA	TRBJ1-1	TRBV5-1	NA	CASSLGENTEAFF	TGCGCCAGCAGCTTGGGGGAGAACACTGAAGCTTTCTTT
TRBD1	TRBJ1-2	TRBV6-5	NA	CASRRTGEQGYTF	TGTGCCAGCAGGAGGACAGGGGAGCAGGGCTACACCTTC
NA	TRBJ2-2	TRBV28	NA	CASRASDTGELFF	TGTGCCAGCAGGGCTAGCGACACCGGGGAGCTGTTTTTT
NA	TRBJ1-5	TRBV7-2	NA	CASSKDGYSNQPQHF	TGTGCCAGCAGCAAGGACGGCTATAGCAATCAGCCCCAGCATTTT
TRBD2	TRBJ2-7	TRBV6-1	NA	CASSEKSLAGDEQYF	TGTGCCAGCAGTGAGAAGAGTCTGGCGGGAGACGAGCAGTACTTC
NA	TRBJ1-3	TRBV6-5	NA	CASTPTGSGNTIYF	TGTGCCAGCACTCCGACAGGCTCTGGAAACACCATATATTTT
NA	TRBJ2-2	TRBV7-3	once	CASRVIPGELFF	TGTGCCAGCAGAGTAATTCCCGGGGAGCTGTTTTTT
NA	TRBJ1-2	TRBV9	NA	CASSVEAGPGGYTF	TGTGCCAGCAGCGTAGAAGCAGGGCCTGGGGGCTACACCTTC
NA	TRBJ1-5	TRBV10-3	NA	CAISESIFEGINQPQHF	TGTGCCATCAGTGAGTCGATTTTTGAAGGGATCAATCAGCCCCAGCATTTT